This record concerns one T cell receptor (beta chain) sequence. No antigen is known for it. These data are taken from a study of PD-L1 blockade in urothelial cancer. Broader study findings: Tumor-associated clones in blood expanded more at 3 weeks in durable-benefit patients.

As to time point: peripheral blood 6 weeks after treatment start. CDR1 and CDR2 (germline): SGHVT, SQSDAQ. The CDR3 is 13 amino acids. V was cut by 6 bases and J by 5 bases, with 11 bases left in between. Only in-frame clones appear in the TCRdb table, and some are missing; sequencing was by immunoSEQ multiplex PCR. The data show some 120,000 clones, roughly 89% seen once. The V gene is TRBV7-4, the J gene TRBJ2-1; D uncertain. The input for sequencing was PBMCs, taken around atezolizumab (anti-PD-L1) treatment. The TCR sequence derives from a man in his 60s with urothelial cancer. As DNA, the CDR3 is TGTGCCAGCAGGGCCCATGCAAACAATGAGCAGTTCTTC. It encodes CASRAHANNEQFF.